The 8 T cell receptor beta chains presented below share a single source sample, sequenced in a study of regulatory T cells in long-lasting Graves disease. The time point here: newly diagnosed GD, antithyroid drugs for less than 3 months. Making the TCR library involved RNA that had been extracted from PBMCs. Both iRepertoire HTBI primers and Arm-PCR of CDR3 regions were used to build the TCR beta libraries. TCRdb re-derived calls from the multiplex PCR reads in MiXCR, one entry per CDR3 protein. This sample has 580,000 or so distinct CDR3 sequences, with about 16% found just once. The data also belong to a second study, concerning T cells in Graves' hyperthyroidism and ophthalmopathy.

The specimen was peripheral blood mononuclear cells (PBMCs), collected at new diagnosis, from a patient treated with antithyroid drugs. The receptors shown here come from a man between 18 and 29 years old with Graves disease.

This clonotype was detected ten times or more. V usage is TRBV3-1 and J usage is TRBJ1-4, with no clear D. The CDR3 has 16 residues. Germline V gene sequence: CDR1 LGHDT, CDR2 YNNKEL (reference sequence). V was cut by 2 bases and J by 0 bases, with 10 bases left in between. CDR3 DNA: TGTGCCAGCAGCCAAATAATAACGGCAACTAATGAAAAACTGTTTTTT. Translated: CASSQIITATNEKLFF.

This clonotype was counted only a few times. The V gene is TRBV20-1, the J gene TRBJ2-7; no clear D gene. CDR1 is DFQATT and CDR2 is SNEGSKA in the germline V gene (reference sequence). The CDR3 totals 10 residues. V lost 6 bases to trimming and J lost 8 bases, with 11 bases between them. The CDR3 protein is CSALQDQQYF. Here the CDR3 DNA reads TGCAGTGCCCTCCAAGACCAGCAGTACTTC.

In this sample, this clonotype turned up many times. This chain connects TRBV20-1 to TRBJ2-3, with D perhaps matching TRBD1 (5 bases). This CDR3 has 14 amino acids. CDR1 is DFQATT, CDR2 SNEGSKA, per germline (reference sequence). Trimming cost V 2 bases and J 4 bases, with 13 bases left between them. CDR3 loop: CSARKGAVADTQYF. The CDR3 nucleotides read TGCAGTGCTAGAAAAGGGGCAGTGGCAGATACGCAGTATTTT.

In its sample, this clonotype was seen a few times. This chain connects TRBV20-1 to TRBJ2-2; 10 bases line up with TRBD2. Germline V lookup: CDR1 DFQATT, CDR2 SNEGSKA (reference sequence). This CDR3 contains 15 residues. V shed 0 bases, J shed 4 bases, and the junction held 2 bases outside the gene matches. CDR3 residues: CSARDRTSGTGELFF. In DNA, the CDR3 is TGCAGTGCTAGAGATCGGACTAGCGGCACCGGGGAGCTGTTTTTT.

The table lists this clonotype with a few counts. A read error may explain this, as a much larger clone is one base away. The chain links TRBV28 to TRBJ2-4; 7 nucleotides line up with TRBD2. Germline CDR1 MDHEN, CDR2 SYDVKM. Germline trimming cut 3 bases from V and 13 bases from J; bases unmatched to any gene: 12. CDR3 size: 14 residues. CDR3 nucleotides: TGTGCCAGCAGTTTTCCGGGGGGAGGCCATGAGCAGTACTTC. Its translation is CASSFPGGGHEQYF.

This sequence joins TRBV27 and TRBJ2-7; the match to TRBD2 covers 12 bases. CDR1 is MNHEY, CDR2 SMNVEV, per germline (reference sequence). V gave up 4 bases and J gave up 5 bases; unmatched junction bases: 15. The CDR3 covers 18 residues. Here the CDR3 reads CASSSRDRSGLAGNEQYF. In DNA, the CDR3 is TGTGCCAGCAGTTCCCGGGACAGGTCAGGACTAGCGGGAAACGAGCAGTACTTC.

Points on this clonotype: The DNA is left out, because the CDR3 cannot be placed on it with certainty; the CDR3 is given as TCRdb lists it. The chain couples TRBV5-1 to TRBJ2-5; whether TRBD1, the table's D call, matches the DNA was not checked. The CDR3 is 16 amino acids in total, end residues counted. CDR1 SGHRS and CDR2 YFSETQ come from the germline V gene. CDR3 region: CASSFGQGGLQETQYF.

This clonotype was seen at least ten times. This chain joins TRBV7-9 and TRBJ1-6; D remains ambiguous. The germline CDR1 and CDR2 sequences are SEHNR and FQNEAQ (reference sequence). V was shortened by 2 bases and J by 8 bases, with 16 bases between the two germline ends. This CDR3 has 16 amino acids. CDR3 region: CASSLINAGRDSPLHF. CDR3 coding DNA: TGTGCCAGCAGCTTAATCAACGCAGGACGGGATTCACCCCTCCACTTT.